The 17 T cell receptor beta chains reported below all come from one sample, sequenced in a study of regulatory T cells in long-lasting Graves disease. Through Arm-PCR of CDR3 regions and iRepertoire HTBI primers, TCR beta libraries were built. TCRdb re-analysed the multiplex PCR reads in MiXCR, keeping a single row per CDR3 protein. Altogether under 500,000 distinct CDR3 sequences are present, over 15% being singletons, with the ten largest covering roughly a tenth. The time point: newly diagnosed GD, antithyroid drugs for less than 3 months. Preparation of the TCR library used RNA extracted from PBMCs. This same sample was also part of a study on T cells in Graves' hyperthyroidism and ophthalmopathy.

The starting material was peripheral blood mononuclear cells (PBMCs), obtained at new diagnosis, from a patient treated with antithyroid drugs. The receptors originated from a woman between 25 and 40 years old with Graves disease.

This clonotype came up many times. The V call is TRBV2, the J call TRBJ2-7, with TRBD2 matching over 13 bases. V shed 5 bases, J shed 4 bases, and the junction held 14 bases outside the gene matches. The germline gives CDR1 SNHLY, CDR2 FYNNEI. The CDR3 loop spans 18 amino acids. The CDR3 region is CASSRDELLAGGEYEQYF. The CDR3 DNA sequence: TGTGCCAGCAGTCGGGACGAGTTACTAGCGGGGGGGGAATACGAGCAGTACTTC.

About this clonotype itself: The CDR3 does not end in the conserved phenylalanine or tryptophan, so this is likely a read error. The chain combines TRBV12-5 with TRBJ2-1, with TRBD2 matching 11 bases. In germline, CDR1 is LGHNT, CDR2 FRNRAP. This CDR3 has 13 amino acids. The junction had 8 bases not matched to a gene; V was cut back by 6 bases and J by 13 bases. In DNA form, the CDR3 reads TGTGCTAGTGGGGGGGGGACTAGCGGCCTACAGTTCTCC. The encoded protein is CASGGGTSGLQFS.

The chain employs TRBV12-5 and TRBJ2-4; 7 nucleotides match TRBD2. CDR1 is LGHNT, CDR2 FRNRAP, per germline. CDR3 size: 17 residues. Germline trimming cut 2 bases from V and 7 bases from J; bases unmatched to any gene: 14. The CDR3 DNA sequence: TGTGCTAGTGGTTTGTGTCCAATGGGAGGGCCGGGGAACATTCAGTACTTC. Translating gives CASGLCPMGGPGNIQYF.

This chain links TRBV6-1 with TRBJ1-2, with TRBD1 identical over 8 bases. Germline CDR1 and CDR2: MNHNS and SASEGT. The V and J ends lost 7 bases and 3 bases, in that order; junction bases with no gene match: 4. CDR3 size: 13 residues. The DNA for the CDR3 is TGTGCCAGCAAGATGACAGGGGACTATGGCTACACCTTC. The encoded protein is CASKMTGDYGYTF.

This clonotype was recorded at least ten times. The gene calls are TRBV28 and TRBJ1-1; no clear D. This CDR3 is built from 15 residues. Trimming removed 5 bases at V and 1 base at J, with 14 bases between. In germline, CDR1 is MDHEN, CDR2 SYDVKM. CDR3 protein: CASSPYGSSNTEAFF. CDR3 nucleotides: TGTGCCAGCAGTCCCTACGGGTCTTCGAACACTGAAGCTTTCTTT.

This clonotype was counted ten times or more. The chain combines TRBV28 with TRBJ2-2; the D gene could be TRBD1 or TRBD2 (5 bases each). The CDR3 spans 15 residues. Trimming cost V 6 bases and J 4 bases, with 15 bases left between them. Germline V CDR1 and CDR2: MDHEN, SYDVKM. The CDR3 spells CASSLTVEGTGELFF. Here the CDR3 DNA reads TGTGCCAGCAGCCTGACAGTTGAGGGCACCGGGGAGCTGTTTTTT. Complete variable domain (other parts from reference TRBV28 and TRBJ2-2): DVKVTQSSRYLVKRTGEKVFLECVQDMDHENMFWYRQDPGLGLRLIYFSYDVKMKEKGDIPEGYSVSREKKERFSLILESASTNQTSMYLCASSLTVEGTGELFFGEGSRLTVL.

Only a few counts were recorded for this clonotype. The V and J genes are TRBV4-2 and TRBJ1-1; the D is unclear. The germline V gene has CDR1 LGHNA and CDR2 YNFKEQ. V lost 0 bases and J lost 6, with 11 bases in between. CDR3 length: 14 residues. Here the CDR3 reads CASSQDQAVAEAFF. The CDR3 DNA is TGTGCCAGCAGCCAAGATCAAGCGGTCGCTGAAGCTTTCTTT.

This clonotype occurred a few times. The genes are TRBV7-2 and TRBJ2-3; D is perhaps TRBD2 (6 bases). V gave up 4 bases and J gave up 4 bases, with 12 bases separating them. Germline CDR1 and CDR2: SGHTA and FQGNSA. CDR3 length equals 14 residues. The CDR3 region has the DNA TGTGCCAGCAGCTCAAGTAGACTAGCAGATACGCAGTATTTT. Its translation: CASSSSRLADTQYF.

This clonotype was counted many times. The chain recombines TRBV20-1 with TRBJ2-1, with 11 bases fitting TRBD2. The germline gives CDR1 DFQATT, CDR2 SNEGSKA (reference sequence). Unmatched junction bases numbered 12, after V lost 4 bases and J lost 7 bases. The length of the CDR3 is 16 residues. The CDR3 coding sequence is TGCAGTGCTAAGGGCGGAGCGTTAGCGGGAGGGAATGAGCAGTTCTTC. Translated, it gives CSAKGGALAGGNEQFF.

This clonotype came up many times. The CDR3, as DNA: TGTGCCAGCAGTTTTGGGGCGGGGAAGACAGATACGCAGTATTTT. Protein sequence: CASSFGAGKTDTQYF. The chain couples TRBV28 to TRBJ2-3; a weak D match, TRBD2 (6 bases). The CDR3 contains 15 residues. Between the trimmed V and J ends, which lost 3 bases and 3 bases, there was a span of 13 bases. Per the germline V gene, CDR1 is MDHEN and CDR2 is SYDVKM.

The sample holds a few counts of this clonotype. The CDR3 DNA is TGCAGCGTTGACAGATACAATGAGCAGTTCTTC. Residues: CSVDRYNEQFF. The V call is TRBV29-1, the J call TRBJ2-1; D is undetermined. V lost 3 bases and J 4 bases, leaving 4 bases between the germline ends. Per germline, CDR1 SQVTM and CDR2 ANQGSEA. This CDR3 has 11 residues.

This clonotype has a count of ten or more. The rearrangement joins TRBV11-1 to TRBJ2-7; D uncertain. Trimming took 8 bases from V and 0 from J, leaving 11 bases between them. Germline CDR1 SGHAT, CDR2 FQDESV (reference sequence). This CDR3 spans 13 amino acids. The CDR3 DNA follows: TGTGCCAGCGGCCATACATCCTCCTACGAGCAGTACTTC. This codes for CASGHTSSYEQYF. The whole variable domain, filled in from reference TRBV11-1 and TRBJ2-7, reads EAEVAQSPRYKITEKSQAVAFWCDPISGHATLYWYRQILGQGPELLVQFQDESVVDDSQLPKDRFSAERLKGVDSTLKIQPAELGDSAMYLCASGHTSSYEQYFGPGTRLTVT.

This clonotype was picked up many times. The V gene is TRBV7-9, the J gene TRBJ2-1; 7 bases line up with TRBD1. With V trimmed by 10 bases and J by 1 base, 19 bases remained unmatched. This CDR3 region has 18 residues. Germline V gene sequence: CDR1 SEHNR, CDR2 FQNEAQ (reference sequence). CDR3 in amino acids: CAISGQASHWLSYNEQFF. CDR3 nucleotides: TGTGCCATCTCAGGACAGGCGTCCCATTGGCTATCCTACAATGAGCAGTTCTTC.

This clonotype has a count of ten or more. The chain uses TRBV28 and TRBJ2-7, with D perhaps given as TRBD1 or TRBD2 (9 bases each). The V end lost 8 bases, the J end lost 3 bases, and 23 bases lay between the germline ends. This CDR3 is built from 16 residues. Germline V gene sequence: CDR1 MDHEN, CDR2 SYDVKM. CDR3 loop: CASHSAGGTGRYEQYF. The CDR3 nucleotides are TGTGCCAGCCACTCCGCGGGGGGGACAGGGCGCTACGAGCAGTACTTC.

The table lists this clonotype with many counts. The chain couples TRBV12-3 or TRBV12-4 to TRBJ1-1; D call uncertain. This CDR3 region has 11 residues. Between the trimmed V and J ends, which lost 3 bases and 2 bases, there was a span of 1 base. The CDR3: CASSFNTEAFF. The DNA of the CDR3 is TGTGCCAGCAGTTTTAACACTGAAGCTTTCTTT.

This clonotype was seen ten or more times. The chain uses TRBV30 and TRBJ2-1; D remains ambiguous. Deletions cut 2 bases from V and 10 bases from J, with 18 bases between. Germline values: CDR1 GTSNPN, CDR2 SVGIG (reference sequence). This CDR3 region has 14 residues. The CDR3 loop reads CAWSSTYRIQEQFF. The CDR3 DNA is TGTGCCTGGAGTTCAACCTATAGGATACAGGAGCAGTTCTTC.

J is TRBJ2-7 and V is TRBV20-1, with D perhaps matching TRBD1 (6 bases). The V gene lost 3 bases and the J gene lost 5 bases, with 20 bases spanning the gap. The CDR3 runs 15 residues. CDR1 is DFQATT, CDR2 SNEGSKA, per germline (reference sequence). The CDR3 loop is CSARPRGGGFDEQYF. The CDR3 DNA reads TGCAGTGCTAGGCCCAGAGGTGGGGGCTTCGACGAGCAGTACTTC.